The 13 T cell receptor beta chains presented below share a single source sample, sequenced in a study of CD8 T cells in ankylosing spondylitis. TCRdb called the 5' RACE reads again in MiXCR, with one record for every CDR3 protein. The sample holds about 52,000 distinct CDR3 sequences, about 7% seen once. Sample: blood, either unsorted or a sorted T cell fraction (not recorded which). The origin of the receptors is a female donor with ankylosing spondylitis or in good health (not recorded which).

At least ten counts were recorded for this clonotype. The CDR3 region has the DNA TGCGCCAGCAGCCTCCTTAGGGGTTCCAACGAGCAGTACTTC. This gives the protein CASSLLRGSNEQYF. This chain connects TRBV5-1 to TRBJ2-7; a possible D gene is TRBD1 (5 bases). Trimming shortened V by 4 bases and J by 5 bases, and 16 bases separated the two germline ends. Germline assignment: CDR1 SGHRS and CDR2 YFSETQ. This CDR3 spans 14 amino acids.

This clonotype came up many times. The chain combines TRBV20-1 with TRBJ2-1, with D possibly TRBD2 on 6 matching bases. This CDR3 comprises 12 residues. V lost 3 bases and J lost 5, with 8 bases in between. The germline V gene encodes CDR1 DFQATT and CDR2 SNEGSKA (reference sequence). The CDR3 DNA is TGCAGTGCTAGCGGGGGAGACAATGAGCAGTTCTTC. This codes for CSASGGDNEQFF.

This clonotype was detected ten times or more. The chain is built from TRBV11-2 and TRBJ2-3; D call uncertain. This CDR3 contains 13 residues. Germline CDR1 SGHAT, CDR2 FQNNGV. The V gene lost 4 bases and the J gene lost 6 bases, with 11 bases spanning the gap. The CDR3 spells CASSSRSADTQYF. CDR3 nucleotide sequence: TGTGCCAGCAGCTCCCGGTCGGCGGATACGCAGTATTTT.

This clonotype appeared many times. This chain joins TRBV5-1 and TRBJ1-1, with 7 bases identical to TRBD1. CDR1 is SGHRS, CDR2 YFSETQ, per germline. The V and J ends lost 4 bases and 0 bases, in that order; junction bases with no gene match: 9. This CDR3 is 16 amino acids long. CDR3 residues: CASSPQVGTVNTEAFF. CDR3 DNA: TGCGCCAGCAGCCCACAGGTGGGGACAGTGAACACTGAAGCTTTCTTT. Complete variable domain (other parts from reference TRBV5-1 and TRBJ1-1): KAGVTQTPRYLIKTRGQQVTLSCSPISGHRSVSWYQQTPGQGLQFLFEYFSETQRNKGNFPGRFSGRQFSNSRSEMNVSTLELGDSALYLCASSPQVGTVNTEAFFGQGTRLTVV.

The sample holds many counts of this clonotype. The J gene is TRBJ2-7, the V gene TRBV18; D is undetermined. The germline gives CDR1 KGHSH, CDR2 LQKENI. The CDR3 length is 13 residues. V dropped 0 bases and J dropped 3 bases, with 6 bases sitting between them. CDR3 nucleotide sequence: TGTGCCAGCTCACCACCGATCAACTACGAGCAGTACTTC. This sequence encodes CASSPPINYEQYF.

This clonotype was seen ten or more times. This chain uses TRBV6-2 or TRBV6-3 with TRBJ2-7, with TRBD1 identical over 9 bases. Per germline, CDR1 MNHEY and CDR2 SVGEGT. The CDR3 consists of 15 residues. V lost 7 bases to trimming and J lost 0 bases; unmatched junction nucleotides: 7. CDR3 DNA: TGTGCCAGCATTTGGACAGGGGATACCTCCTACGAGCAGTACTTC. It specifies CASIWTGDTSYEQYF.

This clonotype was counted a single time. V is TRBV12-3 or TRBV12-4 and J is TRBJ2-5; no reliable D call. The CDR3 totals 11 residues. Trimming took 4 bases from V and 5 from J, leaving 5 bases between them. The CDR3 loop is CASSYKETQYF. CDR3 in DNA: TGTGCCAGCAGTTACAAGGAGACCCAGTACTTC.

V usage is TRBV10-3 and J usage is TRBJ2-5; the D gene could be TRBD1 or TRBD2 (5 bases each). This CDR3 comprises 16 residues. V gave up 8 bases and J gave up 2 bases, with 21 bases separating them. Looked up from germline, CDR1 is ENHRY and CDR2 is SYGVKD. The CDR3 region is CAIAWGSSGKQETQYF. The CDR3 region has the DNA TGTGCCATCGCATGGGGGTCCTCAGGGAAACAAGAGACCCAGTACTTC.

This clonotype was detected only once. The chain links TRBV20-1 to TRBJ2-3; tentative D call: TRBD2 (6 bases). V was shortened by 5 bases and J by 3 bases, with 24 bases between the two germline ends. The CDR3 totals 17 residues. CDR1 DFQATT and CDR2 SNEGSKA come from the germline V gene (reference sequence). The CDR3 sequence: CSASLGLAPIGTDTQYF. The CDR3, as DNA: TGCAGTGCTTCCCTGGGCCTAGCGCCGATAGGAACAGATACGCAGTATTTT.

The table lists this clonotype with a few counts. The chain has TRBV18 and TRBJ2-4, with 7 bases fitting TRBD2. The CDR3 runs 15 residues. V lost 2 bases to trimming and J lost 6 bases; unmatched junction nucleotides: 7. Germline CDR1 reads KGHSH; CDR2 reads LQKENI. CDR3 nucleotides: TGTGCCAGCTCACCATCGGGGGGTACAGGAAACATTCAGTACTTC. It codes for CASSPSGGTGNIQYF.

This clonotype was observed many times. This sequence joins TRBV6-5 and TRBJ1-4; 7 nucleotides agree with TRBD1. The CDR3 length is 13 residues. Germline CDR1 and CDR2: MNHEY and SVGAGI. V was pared by 5 bases and J by 10 bases, with 7 bases of the junction left unmatched. In nucleotides, the CDR3 is TGTGCCAGCAGTAGACAGGGAATTGGAAAACTGTTTTTT. This gives the protein CASSRQGIGKLFF.

Ten or more counts support this clonotype. The gene calls are TRBV10-3 and TRBJ1-6, with no clear D. V was clipped by 0 bases and J by 4 bases, with 13 bases between them. Germline-derived CDR1 and CDR2 are ENHRY and SYGVKD. The CDR3 length is 17 residues. The CDR3 nucleotides read TGTGCCATCAGTGAGTCCGGGCAAAGCACGTATAATTCACCCCTCCACTTT. Translated, it gives CAISESGQSTYNSPLHF.

This clonotype was picked up many times. The V gene is TRBV11-1, the J gene TRBJ2-2; 7 positions match TRBD2. The CDR3 is made up of 15 amino acids. Germline V gene sequence: CDR1 SGHAT, CDR2 FQDESV (reference sequence). The junction had 3 bases not matched to a gene; V was cut back by 1 base and J by 4 bases. DNA of the CDR3: TGTGCCAGCAGCTTAGGACTAGCAGCCACCGGGGAGCTGTTTTTT. This encodes CASSLGLAATGELFF.